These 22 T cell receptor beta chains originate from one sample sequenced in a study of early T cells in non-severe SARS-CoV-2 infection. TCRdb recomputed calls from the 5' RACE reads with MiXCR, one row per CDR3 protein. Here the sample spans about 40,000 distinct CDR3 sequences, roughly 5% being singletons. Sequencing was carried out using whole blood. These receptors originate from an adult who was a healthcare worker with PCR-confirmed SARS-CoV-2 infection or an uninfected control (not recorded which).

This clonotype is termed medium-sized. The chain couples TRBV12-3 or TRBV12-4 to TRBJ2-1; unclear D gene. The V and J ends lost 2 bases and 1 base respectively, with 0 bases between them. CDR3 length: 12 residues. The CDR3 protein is CASSLSYNEQFF. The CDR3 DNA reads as TGTGCCAGCAGTTTATCCTACAATGAGCAGTTCTTC.

The CDR3 spells CASSPPIAQTNTEAFF. In DNA, the CDR3 is TGTGCCAGCTCACCACCAATCGCACAGACTAACACTGAAGCTTTCTTT. The rearrangement uses TRBV18 and TRBJ1-1; D is unclear. The CDR3 covers 16 residues. Germline loops: CDR1 KGHSH, CDR2 LQKENI. V was trimmed by 0 bases and J by 2 bases, leaving 13 bases between them.

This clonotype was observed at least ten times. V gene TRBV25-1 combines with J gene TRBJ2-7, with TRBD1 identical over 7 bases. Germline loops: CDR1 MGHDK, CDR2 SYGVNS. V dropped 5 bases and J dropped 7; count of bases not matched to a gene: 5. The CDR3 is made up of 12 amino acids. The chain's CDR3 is CASSTGAREQYF. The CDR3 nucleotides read TGTGCCAGCAGTACAGGGGCGAGGGAGCAGTACTTC.

The CDR3 here is CASSIGYLNQPQHF. The CDR3 coding sequence is TGTGCCAGTAGTATCGGTTATTTGAATCAGCCCCAGCATTTT. The chain combines TRBV19 with TRBJ1-5; D is ambiguous. Trimming removed 3 bases from V and 4 bases from J, with 10 bases in between. Germline V gives CDR1 LNHDA, CDR2 SQIVND (reference sequence). The CDR3 spans 14 residues.

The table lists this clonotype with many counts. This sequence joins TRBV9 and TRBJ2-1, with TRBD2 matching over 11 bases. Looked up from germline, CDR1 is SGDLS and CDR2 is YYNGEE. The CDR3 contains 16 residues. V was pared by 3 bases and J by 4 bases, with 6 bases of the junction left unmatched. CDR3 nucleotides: TGTGCCAGCAGCGCCGGGACTAGCGGAACATACAATGAGCAGTTCTTC. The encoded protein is CASSAGTSGTYNEQFF.

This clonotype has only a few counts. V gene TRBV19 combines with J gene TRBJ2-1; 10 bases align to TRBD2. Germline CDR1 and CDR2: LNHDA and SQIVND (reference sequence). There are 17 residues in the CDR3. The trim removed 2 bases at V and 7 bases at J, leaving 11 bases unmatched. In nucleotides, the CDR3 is TGTGCCAGTAGTATATTTTTGGCTAGCGGGAGTAAAAATGAGCAGTTCTTC. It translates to CASSIFLASGSKNEQFF.

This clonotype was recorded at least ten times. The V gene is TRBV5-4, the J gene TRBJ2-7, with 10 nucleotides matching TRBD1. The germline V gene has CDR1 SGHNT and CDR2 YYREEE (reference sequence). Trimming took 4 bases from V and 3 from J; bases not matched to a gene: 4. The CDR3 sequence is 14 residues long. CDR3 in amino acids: CASSQTGGIYEQYF. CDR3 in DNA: TGTGCCAGCAGCCAGACAGGGGGCATCTACGAGCAGTACTTC.

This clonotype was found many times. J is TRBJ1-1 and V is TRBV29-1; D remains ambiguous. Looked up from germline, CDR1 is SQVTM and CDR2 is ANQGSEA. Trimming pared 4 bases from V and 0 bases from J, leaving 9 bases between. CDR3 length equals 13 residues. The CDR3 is CSVAVGLNTEAFF. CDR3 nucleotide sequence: TGCAGCGTTGCCGTGGGGTTGAACACTGAAGCTTTCTTT.

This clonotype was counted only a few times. CDR3 DNA: TGTGCCAGCGGAACAGGGACTTCCTACGAGCAGTACTTC. It codes for CASGTGTSYEQYF. The rearrangement links TRBV18 to TRBJ2-7; either TRBD1 or TRBD2 may supply D (6 bases each). This CDR3 spans 13 amino acids. V shed 8 bases and J shed 1 base, with 12 bases lying between them. Germline lookup yields CDR1 KGHSH and CDR2 LQKENI.

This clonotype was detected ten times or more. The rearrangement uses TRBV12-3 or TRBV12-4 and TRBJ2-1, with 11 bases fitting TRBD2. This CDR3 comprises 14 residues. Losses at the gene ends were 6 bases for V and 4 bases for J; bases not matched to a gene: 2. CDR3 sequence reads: CASRLAGGYNEQFF. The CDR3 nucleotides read TGTGCCAGCAGGCTAGCGGGGGGATACAATGAGCAGTTCTTC.

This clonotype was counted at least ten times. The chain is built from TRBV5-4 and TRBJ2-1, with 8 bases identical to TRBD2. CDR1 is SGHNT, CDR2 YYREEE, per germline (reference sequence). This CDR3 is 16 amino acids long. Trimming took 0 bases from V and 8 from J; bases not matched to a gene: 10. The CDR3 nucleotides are TGTGCCAGCAGCTTGGGGGCGGGGGGCCGTCTGGATGAGCAGTTCTTC. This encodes CASSLGAGGRLDEQFF. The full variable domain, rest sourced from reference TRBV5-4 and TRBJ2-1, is ETGVTQSPTHLIKTRGQQVTLRCSSQSGHNTVSWYQQALGQGPQFIFQYYREEENGRGNFPPRFSGLQFPNYSSELNVNALELDDSALYLCASSLGAGGRLDEQFFGPGTRLTVL.

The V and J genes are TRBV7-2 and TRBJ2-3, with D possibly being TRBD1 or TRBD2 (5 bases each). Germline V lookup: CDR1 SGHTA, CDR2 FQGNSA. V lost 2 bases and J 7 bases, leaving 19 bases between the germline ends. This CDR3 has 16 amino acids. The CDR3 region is CASSLNRDRGRNTQYF. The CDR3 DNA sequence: TGTGCCAGCAGCTTAAACCGGGACCGAGGACGAAATACGCAGTATTTT.

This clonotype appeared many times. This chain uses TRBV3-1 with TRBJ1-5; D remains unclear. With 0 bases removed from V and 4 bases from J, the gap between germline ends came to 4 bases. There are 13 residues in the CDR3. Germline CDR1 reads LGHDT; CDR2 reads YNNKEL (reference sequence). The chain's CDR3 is CASSQDLNQPQHF. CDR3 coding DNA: TGTGCCAGCAGCCAAGACCTTAATCAGCCCCAGCATTTT. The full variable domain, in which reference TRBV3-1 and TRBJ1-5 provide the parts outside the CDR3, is DTAVSQTPKYLVTQMGNDKSIKCEQNLGHDTMYWYKQDSKKFLKIMFSYNNKELIINETVPNRFSPKSPDKAHLNLHINSLELGDSAVYFCASSQDLNQPQHFGDGTRLSIL.

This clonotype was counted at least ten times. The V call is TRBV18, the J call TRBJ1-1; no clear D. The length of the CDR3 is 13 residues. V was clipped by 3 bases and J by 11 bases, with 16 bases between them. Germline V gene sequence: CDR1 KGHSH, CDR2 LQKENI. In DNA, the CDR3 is TGTGCCAGCTCACCGTCTCCCGATGCAACGGCTTTCTTT. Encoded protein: CASSPSPDATAFF.

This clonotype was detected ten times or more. Written as DNA, the CDR3 is TGTGCCAGCAGCTTGGGGGCTATGTCCTACAATGAGCAGTTCTTC. Encoded protein: CASSLGAMSYNEQFF. V is TRBV11-2 and J is TRBJ2-1; D might be TRBD1 (6 bases). Germline V gives CDR1 SGHAT, CDR2 FQNNGV. The CDR3 is 15 amino acids. The V end was cut by 3 bases, the J end by 1 base, with 10 bases between.

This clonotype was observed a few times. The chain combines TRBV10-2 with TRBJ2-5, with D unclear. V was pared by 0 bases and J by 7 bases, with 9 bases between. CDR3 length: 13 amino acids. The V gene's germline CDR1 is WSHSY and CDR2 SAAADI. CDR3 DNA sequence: TGCGCCAGCAGTGAGTCGACGGGCGGGACCCAGTACTTC. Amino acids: CASSESTGGTQYF.

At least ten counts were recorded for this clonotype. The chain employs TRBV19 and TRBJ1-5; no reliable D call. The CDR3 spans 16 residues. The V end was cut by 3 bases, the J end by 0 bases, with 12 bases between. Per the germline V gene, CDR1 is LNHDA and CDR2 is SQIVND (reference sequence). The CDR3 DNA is TGTGCCAGTAGTATGGGCAGAAGTTATAGCAATCAGCCCCAGCATTTT. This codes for CASSMGRSYSNQPQHF.

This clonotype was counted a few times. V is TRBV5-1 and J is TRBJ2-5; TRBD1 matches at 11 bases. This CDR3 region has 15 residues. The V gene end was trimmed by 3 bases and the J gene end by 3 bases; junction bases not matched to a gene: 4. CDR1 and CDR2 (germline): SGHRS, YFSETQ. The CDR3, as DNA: TGCGCCAGCAGCTGGGGGACAGGGGGTAAAGAGACCCAGTACTTC. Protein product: CASSWGTGGKETQYF.

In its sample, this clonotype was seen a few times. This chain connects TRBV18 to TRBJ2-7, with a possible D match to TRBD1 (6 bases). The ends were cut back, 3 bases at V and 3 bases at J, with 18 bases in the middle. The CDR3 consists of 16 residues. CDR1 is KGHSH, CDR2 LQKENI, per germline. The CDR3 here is CASSPTGPGAFYEQYF. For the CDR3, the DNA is TGTGCCAGCTCACCGACAGGACCCGGAGCCTTCTACGAGCAGTACTTC.

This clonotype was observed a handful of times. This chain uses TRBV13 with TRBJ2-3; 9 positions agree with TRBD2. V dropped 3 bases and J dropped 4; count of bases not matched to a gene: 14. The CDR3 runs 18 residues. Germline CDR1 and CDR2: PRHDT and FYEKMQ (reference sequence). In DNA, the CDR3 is TGTGCCAGCAGCTTCTACGCCTTTCGCGGGAGGGCCCCAGATACGCAGTATTTT. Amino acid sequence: CASSFYAFRGRAPDTQYF.

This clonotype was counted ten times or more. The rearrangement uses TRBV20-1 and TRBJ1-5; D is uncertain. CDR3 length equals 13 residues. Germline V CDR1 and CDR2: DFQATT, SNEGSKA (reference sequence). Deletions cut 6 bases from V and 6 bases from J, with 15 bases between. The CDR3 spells CSARLNSGQPQHF. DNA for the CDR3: TGCAGTGCCCGCCTTAATAGCGGTCAGCCCCAGCATTTT.

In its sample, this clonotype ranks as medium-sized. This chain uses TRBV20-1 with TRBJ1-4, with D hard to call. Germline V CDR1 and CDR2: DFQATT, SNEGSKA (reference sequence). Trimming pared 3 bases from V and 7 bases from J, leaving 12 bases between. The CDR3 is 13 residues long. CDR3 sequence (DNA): TGCAGTGCTAGTTGGCTTGATAGTGAAAAACTGTTTTTT. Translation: CSASWLDSEKLFF.